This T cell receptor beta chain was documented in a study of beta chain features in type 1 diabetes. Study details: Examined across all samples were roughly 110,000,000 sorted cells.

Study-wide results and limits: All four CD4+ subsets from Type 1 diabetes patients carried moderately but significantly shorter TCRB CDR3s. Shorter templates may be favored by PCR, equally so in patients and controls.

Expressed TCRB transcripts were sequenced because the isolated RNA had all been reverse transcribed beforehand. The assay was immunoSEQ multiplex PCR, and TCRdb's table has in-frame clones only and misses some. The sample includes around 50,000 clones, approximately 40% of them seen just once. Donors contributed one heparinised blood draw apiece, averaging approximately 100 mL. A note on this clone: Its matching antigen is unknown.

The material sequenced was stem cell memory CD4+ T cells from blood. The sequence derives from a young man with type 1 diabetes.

CDR3 nucleotide sequence: TGTGCCAGCCAGGACAGTTCCAGGGGGACCCAGTACTTC. Its translation is CASQDSSRGTQYF. This rearrangement joins TRBV28 to TRBJ2-5; D is possibly TRBD1 (6 bases). Between the trimmed V and J ends, which lost 8 bases and 7 bases, there was a span of 17 bases. The CDR3 consists of 13 residues. The germline CDR1 and CDR2 sequences are MDHEN and SYDVKM.